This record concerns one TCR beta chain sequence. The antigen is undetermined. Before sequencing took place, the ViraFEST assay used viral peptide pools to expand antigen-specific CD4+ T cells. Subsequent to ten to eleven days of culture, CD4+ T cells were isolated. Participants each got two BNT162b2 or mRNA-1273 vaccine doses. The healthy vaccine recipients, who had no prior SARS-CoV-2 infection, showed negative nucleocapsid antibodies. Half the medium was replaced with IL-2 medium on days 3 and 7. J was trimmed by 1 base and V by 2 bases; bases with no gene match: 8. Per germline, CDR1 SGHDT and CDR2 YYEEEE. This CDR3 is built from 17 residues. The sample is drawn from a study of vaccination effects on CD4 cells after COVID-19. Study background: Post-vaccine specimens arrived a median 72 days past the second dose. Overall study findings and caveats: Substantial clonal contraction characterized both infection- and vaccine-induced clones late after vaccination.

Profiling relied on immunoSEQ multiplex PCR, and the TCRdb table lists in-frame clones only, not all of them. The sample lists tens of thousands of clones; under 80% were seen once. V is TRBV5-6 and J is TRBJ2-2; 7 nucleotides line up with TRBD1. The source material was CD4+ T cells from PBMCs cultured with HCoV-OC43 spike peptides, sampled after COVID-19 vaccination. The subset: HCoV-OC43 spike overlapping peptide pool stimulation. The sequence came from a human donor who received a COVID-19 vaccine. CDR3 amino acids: CASSFGAQGVNTGELFF. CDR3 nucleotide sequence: TGTGCCAGCAGCTTTGGGGCTCAGGGGGTGAACACCGGGGAGCTGTTTTTT.